Each of the 2 T cell receptor beta chains below was sequenced from the same sample in a study of T cell responses to AZD1222 COVID-19 vaccine. Data came from immunoSEQ multiplex PCR; TCRdb stores just in-frame clones and leaves some out. The sample records under 150,000 clones, 85% to 95% being singletons. Sample: peripheral blood, taken on day 0 of AZD1222 vaccination. The source is an adult in good health.

The chain recombines TRBV5-1 with TRBJ1-2; D is unresolved. The germline V gene encodes CDR1 SGHRS and CDR2 YFSETQ. Trimming stripped 5 bases from V and 2 bases from J, with 13 bases between. CDR3 length equals 14 residues. The CDR3 here is CASREGNTNYGYTF. For the CDR3, the DNA is TGCGCCAGCAGGGAAGGGAATACCAACTATGGCTACACCTTC. Complete variable domain (other parts from reference TRBV5-1 and TRBJ1-2): KAGVTQTPRYLIKTRGQQVTLSCSPISGHRSVSWYQQTPGQGLQFLFEYFSETQRNKGNFPGRFSGRQFSNSRSEMNVSTLELGDSALYLCASREGNTNYGYTFGSGTRLTVV.

This clone has only a few counts. This chain joins TRBV30 and TRBJ1-1, with D perhaps TRBD1 (5 bases). Germline V gene lookup returns CDR1 GTSNPN and CDR2 SVGIG (reference sequence). V lost 5 bases and J lost 7, with 11 bases in between. The CDR3 runs to 11 residues. The DNA for the CDR3 is TGTGCCTGGTTCCGGGGGATTGAAGCTTTCTTT. Protein sequence: CAWFRGIEAFF.